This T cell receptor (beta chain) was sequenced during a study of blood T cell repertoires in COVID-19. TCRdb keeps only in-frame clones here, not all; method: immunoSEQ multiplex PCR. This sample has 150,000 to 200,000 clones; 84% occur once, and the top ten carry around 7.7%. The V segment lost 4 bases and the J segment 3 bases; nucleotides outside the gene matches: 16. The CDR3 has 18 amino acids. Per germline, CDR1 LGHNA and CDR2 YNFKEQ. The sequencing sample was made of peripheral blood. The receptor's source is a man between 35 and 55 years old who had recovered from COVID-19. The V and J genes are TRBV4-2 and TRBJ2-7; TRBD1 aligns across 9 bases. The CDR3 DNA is TGTGCCAGCAGCCGGAGGAGTACCGGGACAGGGAGAATCTACGAGCAGTACTTC. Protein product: CASSRRSTGTGRIYEQYF.